The 10 T cell receptor beta chains listed next were all sequenced from one sample in a study of T cell responses to AZD1222 COVID-19 vaccine. Sequenced by immunoSEQ multiplex PCR; TCRdb stores in-frame clones only, minus some. Of about 130,000 clones in the sample, roughly 90% were seen once. The sequenced sample was peripheral blood, obtained on day 0 of AZD1222 vaccination. The receptors shown here come from an adult in good health.

This rearrangement joins TRBV30 to TRBJ2-3, with 7 bases identical to TRBD1. Germline V gene sequence: CDR1 GTSNPN, CDR2 SVGIG (reference sequence). Trimming took 3 bases from V and 1 from J; bases not matched to a gene: 7. The CDR3 has 15 amino acids. In nucleotides, the CDR3 is TGTGCCTGGAGCGAAGAGGGACAGCGCACAGATACGCAGTATTTT. This translates into CAWSEEGQRTDTQYF.

The V call is TRBV6-5, the J call TRBJ1-1; D is uncertain. Germline CDR1 MNHEY, CDR2 SVGAGI. This CDR3 has 13 amino acids. Trimming stripped 2 bases from V and 3 bases from J, with 7 bases between. CDR3 residues: CASSYGPYTEAFF. DNA of the CDR3: TGTGCCAGCAGTTACGGCCCGTACACTGAAGCTTTCTTT.

The chain has TRBV29-1 and TRBJ1-2; D unresolved. This CDR3 spans 14 amino acids. Per germline, CDR1 SQVTM and CDR2 ANQGSEA. V dropped 6 bases and J dropped 4 bases, with 18 bases sitting between them. The CDR3: CSVNVEAGSYGYTF. The CDR3 DNA follows: TGCAGCGTCAACGTAGAGGCGGGAAGCTATGGCTACACCTTC.

The rearrangement joins TRBV6-2 or TRBV6-3 to TRBJ2-7; 9 bases are a match to TRBD2. V lost 2 bases, J lost 4 bases, and 6 bases stayed unmatched. CDR3 length: 15 residues. The V gene's germline CDR1 is MNHEY and CDR2 SVGEGT. CDR3 nucleotides: TGTGCCAGCAGTTACGCTAGCGGGAATTGGTACGAGCAGTACTTC. Translated: CASSYASGNWYEQYF.

As for this clone: The sample carries other DNA sequences with the same CDR3. The genes are TRBV4-3 and TRBJ2-3, with 10 bases that match TRBD2. Germline loops: CDR1 LGHNA, CDR2 YSLEER. This CDR3 contains 15 residues. The V and J ends lost 1 base and 4 bases, in that order; junction bases with no gene match: 2. The CDR3 here is CASSQGLAGADTQYF. Written as DNA, the CDR3 is TGCGCCAGCAGCCAAGGTCTAGCGGGGGCAGATACGCAGTATTTT.

CDR3 coding DNA: TGTGCCAGCTCTAGCGCAATTTCTAGCACAGATACGCAGTATTTT. Its protein is CASSSAISSTDTQYF. V usage is TRBV7-8 and J usage is TRBJ2-3; D is possibly TRBD2 (6 bases). This CDR3 is 15 amino acids long. Germline V gene sequence: CDR1 SGHVS, CDR2 FQNEAQ. V shed 8 bases and J shed 0 bases, with 15 bases lying between them. The complete variable domain, with remaining parts taken from reference TRBV7-8 and TRBJ2-3, reads GAGVSQSPRYKVAKRGQDVALRCDPISGHVSLFWYQQALGQGPEFLTYFQNEAQLDKSGLPSDRFFAERPEGSVSTLKIQRTQQEDSAVYLCASSSAISSTDTQYFGPGTRLTVL.

This clone was recorded once. The CDR3 spells CASSIKGLAIGELFF. The CDR3 coding sequence is TGTGCCAGCAGTATCAAGGGACTAGCTATCGGGGAGCTGTTTTTT. V is TRBV27 and J is TRBJ2-2, with TRBD2 matching over 9 bases. Germline V CDR1 and CDR2: MNHEY, SMNVEV (reference sequence). The V gene end was trimmed by 5 bases and the J gene end by 7 bases; junction bases not matched to a gene: 8. The CDR3 is 15 amino acids.

This chain joins TRBV2 and TRBJ2-7; 12 bases are a match to TRBD1. There are 15 residues in the CDR3. The V and J ends lost 8 bases and 4 bases, in that order; junction bases with no gene match: 9. In germline, CDR1 is SNHLY, CDR2 FYNNEI. CDR3 region: CASAAGTGGFYEQYF. DNA for the CDR3: TGTGCCAGCGCCGCCGGGACAGGGGGCTTTTACGAGCAGTACTTC.

This chain links TRBV5-4 with TRBJ1-5; D might be TRBD1 (6 bases). This CDR3 is built from 15 residues. In germline, CDR1 is SGHNT, CDR2 YYREEE (reference sequence). Trimming stripped 1 base from V and 7 bases from J, with 15 bases between. CDR3 DNA sequence: TGTGCCAGCAGCTTGTGGGGGCCGGGGGCCCAGCCCCAGCATTTT. Translation gives CASSLWGPGAQPQHF.

V and J are TRBV2 and TRBJ2-7, with D perhaps being TRBD1 or TRBD2 (6 bases each). The V gene lost 8 bases and the J gene lost 5 bases, with 16 bases spanning the gap. Germline CDR1 and CDR2: SNHLY and FYNNEI. The CDR3 contains 13 residues. CDR3 sequence (DNA): TGTGCCAGCTCACGAAGGGGGGTCGACGAGCAGTACTTC. It specifies CASSRRGVDEQYF.